This T cell receptor beta chain was retrieved from a study of OX40 agonist ivuxolimab in advanced cancers. In the study overall: Patient treatment consisted of intravenous ivuxolimab administration every 2 weeks at 0.01 to 10 mg/kg.

Profiling relied on immunoSEQ multiplex PCR, and the TCRdb table lists in-frame clones only, not all of them. The sample lists 60,000 or so clones, over 90% seen once, with roughly 13% in the top ten. Germline V lookup: CDR1 MNHEY, CDR2 SMNVEV (reference sequence). The V gene lost 6 bases and the J gene lost 7 bases, with 12 bases spanning the gap. This CDR3 has 13 amino acids. The count of this clone is one. The clonotype comes from an adult with an advanced solid tumor such as melanoma, head and neck, liver or kidney cancer. The input for sequencing was CD4+ or CD8+ T cells sorted from blood, taken in a trial of the OX40 agonist ivuxolimab. This rearrangement joins TRBV27 to TRBJ1-4, with a tentative D call TRBD1 (6 bases). CDR3 sequence reads: CASSRGYSEKLFF. The DNA for the CDR3 is TGTGCCAGCAGCAGGGGTTATAGTGAAAAACTGTTTTTT.